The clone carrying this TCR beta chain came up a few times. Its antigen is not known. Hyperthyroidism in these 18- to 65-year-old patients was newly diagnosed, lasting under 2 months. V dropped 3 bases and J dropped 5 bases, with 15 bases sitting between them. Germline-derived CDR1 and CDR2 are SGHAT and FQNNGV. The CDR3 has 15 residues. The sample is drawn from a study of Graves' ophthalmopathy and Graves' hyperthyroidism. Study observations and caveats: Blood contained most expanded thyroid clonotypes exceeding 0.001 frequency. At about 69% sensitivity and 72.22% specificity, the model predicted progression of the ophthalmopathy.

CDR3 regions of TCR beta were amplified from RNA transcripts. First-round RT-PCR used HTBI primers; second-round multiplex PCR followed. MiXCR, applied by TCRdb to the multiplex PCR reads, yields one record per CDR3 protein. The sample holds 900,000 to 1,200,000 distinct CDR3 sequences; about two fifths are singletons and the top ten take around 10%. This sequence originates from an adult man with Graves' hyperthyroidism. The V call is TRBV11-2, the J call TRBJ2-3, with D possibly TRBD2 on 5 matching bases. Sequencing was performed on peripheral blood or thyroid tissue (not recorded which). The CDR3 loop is CASSFTRGRGDTQYF. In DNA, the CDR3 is TGTGCCAGCAGCTTTACCCGGGGTCGCGGAGATACGCAGTATTTT.